This entry describes one T cell receptor beta chain. It lacks a known antigen. Base-call qualities are not available, and no considerably larger clone is one nucleotide away. Library prep was done by 5' RACE. Reads for this sample came from an Illumina HiSeq 2500. The second PCR ran for about 7 to 11 cycles and used a J-beta primer mix along with a sample-barcoded 5' primer. Each TCR beta cDNA molecule received a unique molecular identifier from a template-switch 5' adaptor carrying 12 random nucleotides. Each sample yielded at least 2.5 million CDR3-containing paired-end reads. All of the RNA was converted into first-strand cDNA using the Mint cDNA synthesis kit, with a TRBC-specific oligonucleotide serving as the primer. Following uracil-DNA glycosylase treatment, all cDNA underwent a first 18-cycle PCR with the universal primers M1SS and BC2_uni_R. Under the source paper's analysis protocol: For normalization, 1 million high-quality reads were randomly selected from each sample, with every read carrying a distinct molecular identifier. Instead of being binned into consensus sequences, reads that shared molecular identifiers were thrown out. MiTCR, set to a Q25 quality threshold and the strictest error-elimination algorithm, was used for CDR3 identification, clonotype clustering and error correction. Lower-bound total TCR beta diversity was estimated with a nonparametric unseen species model using Euler transformation. In-frame beta chains were kept once TCRdb had trimmed the public reads at Q25 with fastp and called clones with MiXCR. Each entry merges the rows of one CDR3 protein and shows their most common DNA and genes. TCRdb's processing, not the study's, gives the V and J calls here. In this sample the table shows roughly 830,000 distinct CDR3 sequences, 62% of which occur a single time. Of the sample, 25% to 30% is held by the ten largest clones.

The sample comes from a study of blood T cells in healthy people across ages (dated by TCRdb to the mid-2010s). Context from the whole study: Template switching captured roughly one uniquely barcoded TCR beta cDNA molecule per two T cells in model experiments. Using deep sequencing normalized with unique cDNA molecular identifiers, the study measured how TCR beta repertoire diversity changes with age. Donors were grouped into four age groups: young (average roughly 15 years), middle-aged (around 39), aged (around 60) and long-lived (approximately 82). To avoid experimental bias, donors of different ages were distributed randomly across sequencing lanes. Two additional independent replicas of 1 million unique cDNA reads from the same blood draw were analyzed for two donors (one aged 18 to 30 and one aged 80 or older).

V is trimmed back by 3 bases and J by 12 bases, and the junction contains 10 bases that no gene match accounts for. The CDR3 measures 14 amino acids from cysteine to phenylalanine. This entry keeps only the CDR3 DNA: 42 bases, framed from base 1. In the germline V gene (reference sequence), CDR1 corresponds to SEHNR and CDR2 to FQNEAQ. The roughly 37 donors, aged 6 to 90 years, were systemically healthy Caucasian individuals from Russia. Each donor gave 9 to 10 milliliters of peripheral blood, collected into EDTA-treated Vacutainer tubes. Ficoll-Paque density-gradient centrifugation was used to isolate PBMCs, with at least 7 million per sample. Total RNA was extracted from PBMCs with Trizol reagent, with at least 5.5 micrograms obtained per sample. For every donor, flow cytometry on a PBMC aliquot measured the percentage of naive CD45RAhigh/CD27high T cells. The paper as a whole reports these results and caveats: As age increased, observed TCR beta diversity per million T cells dropped in a roughly linear way, and a significant reduction was already evident by age 40. Bulk unsorted PBMC profiling prevented conclusive comparison of naive and antigen-experienced compartments. Estimates of total diversity based on one million sequenced T cells were considered lower bounds and underestimates. Compared with the aged group, the long-lived group had more naive CD4+ T cells, fewer expanded clones and increased TCR diversity, a pattern suggesting age selection. Observed TCR beta diversity correlated strongly with the percentage of naive T cells measured by flow cytometry. Donor CMV infection status was unknown, potentially confounding age-related changes in expanded clonotypes.

The receptor chain draws on TRBV7-9 and TRBJ1-2; the central 10 bases match TRBD1. The source of this sequence is a man under 40 in good health. Sequencing was performed on blood. The CDR3 region reads CASSLDRDRGADTF. The nucleotide sequence is TGTGCCAGCAGCTTGGACCGGGACAGGGGTGCGGACACCTTC.